This is a list of T cell receptor beta chains from one sample in a study of PD-L1 blockade in urothelial cancer. Generated by immunoSEQ multiplex PCR, the TCRdb table keeps only in-frame clones and is missing some. The table shows about 90,000 clones, with more than 90% occurring only once. The input for sequencing was PBMCs, taken around atezolizumab (anti-PD-L1) treatment. The receptors derive from a man aged 55 to 70 with urothelial cancer. CDR3s leave out the opening cysteine and the closing phenylalanine or tryptophan. Size values are once, few and many counts, or a class for expanded clones, and some rows have none.

CDR3 protein | clone size | J gene | V gene
ASSYPGTVVTEAF | NA | TRBJ1-1 | TRBV6-6
ASSLTRDEQF | NA | TRBJ2-1 | TRBV5-6
ASSWTSGYTGELF | NA | TRBJ2-2 | TRBV6-6
ASSFGTAPYEQY | NA | TRBJ2-7 | TRBV11-2
ASSLLSGVDTEAF | NA | TRBJ1-1 | TRBV7-2
ASSQRGGDTDTQY | NA | TRBJ2-3 | TRBV10-2
ASSLDPQPGGTYEQY | once | TRBJ2-7 | TRBV11-3
AWLTGGWADTQY | NA | TRBJ2-3 | TRBV30
ASSEGTEGPYEQY | NA | TRBJ2-7 | TRBV6-1
ASSIVEQGIGEQF | NA | TRBJ2-1 | TRBV19
ASSPTGGADTQY | NA | TRBJ2-3 | TRBV18
ASSSIPGQGTNYGYT | NA | TRBJ1-2 | TRBV7-8
ASHQGYGYT | once | TRBJ1-2 | TRBV28
ASSPGTSGGELF | NA | TRBJ2-2 | TRBV18
ASSWRTGSENIQY | NA | TRBJ2-4 | TRBV6-1
ASSLTGGENIQY | NA | TRBJ2-4 | TRBV7-3
ASSRSDRYEQY | NA | TRBJ2-7 | TRBV7-9
ASKQGVVYEQY | NA | TRBJ2-7 | TRBV2
ASSDRDSYTDTQY | NA | TRBJ2-3 | TRBV2
ASSQDTSTDTQY | NA | TRBJ2-3 | TRBV4-3
ASSYHRLAPDEQF | NA | TRBJ2-1 | TRBV6-5
TSSQGGQGLAGEEDTQY | NA | TRBJ2-3 | TRBV1
ASSLGSDNEQF | NA | TRBJ2-1 | TRBV5-5
SARVRETQY | NA | TRBJ2-5 | TRBV20-1
ASSVGLATTGELF | NA | TRBJ2-2 | TRBV9
ASSNDRGNTIY | few | TRBJ1-3 | TRBV5-1
ASSSGSSGDEQF | NA | TRBJ2-1 | TRBV5-1
ASSLELAGSEQY | NA | TRBJ2-7 | TRBV5-1
ASSYSSGTGIDEQY | NA | TRBJ2-7 | TRBV6-6
ASSRGGTDTQY | NA | TRBJ2-3 | TRBV5-5
ASSLYGGLTYNEQF | NA | TRBJ2-1 | TRBV7-6
ASSFRGLAGGLGYNEQF | NA | TRBJ2-1 | TRBV5-4
ASSLLNYNEQF | NA | TRBJ2-1 | TRBV5-1
ASSSQERAPYEQY | NA | TRBJ2-7 | TRBV6-6
SARGTLAGALYEQY | NA | TRBJ2-7 | TRBV29-1
ASSLSGALADTQY | NA | TRBJ2-3 | TRBV7-9
ASSEGWGQEQF | once | TRBJ2-1 | TRBV6-1
ASSPPDRIDEQY | NA | TRBJ2-7 | TRBV6-5
ASSLAGGPKNEQF | NA | TRBJ2-1 | TRBV7-2
ASSRGTQRNYGYT | NA | TRBJ1-2 | TRBV9
AISEAVNEKLF | NA | TRBJ1-4 | TRBV10-3
ASSLGSGSLSNEQF | NA | TRBJ2-1 | TRBV7-8